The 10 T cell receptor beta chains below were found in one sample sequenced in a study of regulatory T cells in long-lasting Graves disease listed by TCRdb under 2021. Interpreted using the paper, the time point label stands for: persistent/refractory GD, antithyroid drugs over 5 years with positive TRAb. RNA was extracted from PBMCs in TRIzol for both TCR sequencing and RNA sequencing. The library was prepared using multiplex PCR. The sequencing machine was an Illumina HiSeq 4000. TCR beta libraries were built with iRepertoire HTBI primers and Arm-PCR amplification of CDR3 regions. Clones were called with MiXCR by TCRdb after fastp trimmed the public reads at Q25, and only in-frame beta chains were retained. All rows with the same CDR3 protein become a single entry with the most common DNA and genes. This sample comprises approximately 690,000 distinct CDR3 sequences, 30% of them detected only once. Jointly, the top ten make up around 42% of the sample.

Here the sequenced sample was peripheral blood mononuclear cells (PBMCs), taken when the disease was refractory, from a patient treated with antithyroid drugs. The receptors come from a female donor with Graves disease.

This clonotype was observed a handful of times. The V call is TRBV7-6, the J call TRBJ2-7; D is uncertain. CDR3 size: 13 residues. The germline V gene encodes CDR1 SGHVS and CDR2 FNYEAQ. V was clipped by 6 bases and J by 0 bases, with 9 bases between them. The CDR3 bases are TGTGCCAGCAGGTCAGCTAGCTCCTACGAGCAGTACTTC. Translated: CASRSASSYEQYF.

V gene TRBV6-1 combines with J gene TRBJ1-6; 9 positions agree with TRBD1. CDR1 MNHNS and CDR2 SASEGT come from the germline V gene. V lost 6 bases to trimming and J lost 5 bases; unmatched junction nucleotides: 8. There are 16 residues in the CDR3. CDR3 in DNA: TGTGCCAGCAGGGACGGACAGGGGATAGATAATTCACCCCTCCACTTT. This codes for CASRDGQGIDNSPLHF.

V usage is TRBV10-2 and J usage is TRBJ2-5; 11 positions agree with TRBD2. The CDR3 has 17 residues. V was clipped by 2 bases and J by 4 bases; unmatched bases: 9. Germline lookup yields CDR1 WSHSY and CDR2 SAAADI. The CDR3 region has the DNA TGCGCCAGCAGTGAGCCGGTCAGACTAGCGGGGAGAGAGACCCAGTACTTC. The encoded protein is CASSEPVRLAGRETQYF.

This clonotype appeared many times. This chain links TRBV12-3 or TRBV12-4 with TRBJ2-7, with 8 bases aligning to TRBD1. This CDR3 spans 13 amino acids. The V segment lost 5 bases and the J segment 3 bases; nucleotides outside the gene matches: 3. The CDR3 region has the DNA TGTGCCAGCAGTCCCAGGGGGCGCTACGAGCAGTACTTC. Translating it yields CASSPRGRYEQYF.

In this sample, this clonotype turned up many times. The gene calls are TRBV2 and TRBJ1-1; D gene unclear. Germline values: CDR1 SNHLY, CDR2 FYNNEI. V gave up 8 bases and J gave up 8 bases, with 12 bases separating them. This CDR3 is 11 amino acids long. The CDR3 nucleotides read TGTGCCAGCGTGGGGAATCTCGAAGCTTTCTTT. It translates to CASVGNLEAFF.

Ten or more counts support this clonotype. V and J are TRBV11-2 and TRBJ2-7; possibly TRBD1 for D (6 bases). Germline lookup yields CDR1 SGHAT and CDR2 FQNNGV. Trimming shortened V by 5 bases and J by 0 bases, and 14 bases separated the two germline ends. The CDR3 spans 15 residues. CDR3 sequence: CASSQDSYPSYEQYF. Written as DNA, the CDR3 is TGTGCCAGCAGCCAGGACAGCTATCCCTCCTACGAGCAGTACTTC.

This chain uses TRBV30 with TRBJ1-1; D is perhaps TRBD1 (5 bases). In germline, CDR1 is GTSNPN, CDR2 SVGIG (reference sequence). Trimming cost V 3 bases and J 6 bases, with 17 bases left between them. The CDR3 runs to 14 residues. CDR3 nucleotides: TGTGCCTGGAGGGGTCAGGGAGGGCCGGCTGAAGCTTTCTTT. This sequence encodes CAWRGQGGPAEAFF.

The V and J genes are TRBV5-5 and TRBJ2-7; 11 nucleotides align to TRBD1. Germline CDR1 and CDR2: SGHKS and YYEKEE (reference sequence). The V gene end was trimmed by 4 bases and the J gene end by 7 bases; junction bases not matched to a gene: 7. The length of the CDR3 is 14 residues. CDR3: CASSAGTGGREQYF. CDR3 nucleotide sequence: TGTGCCAGCAGCGCCGGGACAGGGGGTAGGGAGCAGTACTTC.

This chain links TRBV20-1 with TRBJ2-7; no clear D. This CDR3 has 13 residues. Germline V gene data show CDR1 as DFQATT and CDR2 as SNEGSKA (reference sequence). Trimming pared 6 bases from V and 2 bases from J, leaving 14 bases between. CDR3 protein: CSARPNYAYEQYF. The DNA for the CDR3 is TGCAGTGCCAGACCGAATTACGCCTACGAGCAGTACTTC.

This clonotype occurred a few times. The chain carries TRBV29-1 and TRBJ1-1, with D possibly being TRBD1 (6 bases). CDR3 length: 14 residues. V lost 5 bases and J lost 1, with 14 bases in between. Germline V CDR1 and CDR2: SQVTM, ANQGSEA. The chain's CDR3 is CSVWPGTTNTEAFF. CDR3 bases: TGCAGCGTTTGGCCCGGGACAACGAACACTGAAGCTTTCTTT.